The T cell receptor beta chain described here comes from a study of T-cell memory formation after mild COVID-19. General study points: Cross-reactive memory apparently joined, as some responding clones appeared in pre-infection memory.

In TCRdb, the 5' RACE reads were re-called with MiXCR into one record per CDR3 protein. The sample has fewer than 350,000 distinct CDR3 sequences; 15% to 20% are singletons. This clonotype was seen more than once but under ten times. Its antigen remains unidentified. The germline CDR1 and CDR2 sequences are DFQATT and SNEGSKA (reference sequence). Trimming shortened V by 4 bases and J by 4 bases, and 17 bases separated the two germline ends. The CDR3 loop spans 14 amino acids. The specimen was PBMCs or a T cell subset sorted from them (not recorded which). V is TRBV20-1 and J is TRBJ2-7; no firm D call. The clonotype comes from a man aged 18 to 29 who had mild COVID-19 (a few samples of this study predate the infection). Cell type and time point are not known. CDR3 nucleotides: TGCAGTGCTATAAAACCGGGCCTGATTTACGAGCAGTACTTC. This translates into CSAIKPGLIYEQYF.